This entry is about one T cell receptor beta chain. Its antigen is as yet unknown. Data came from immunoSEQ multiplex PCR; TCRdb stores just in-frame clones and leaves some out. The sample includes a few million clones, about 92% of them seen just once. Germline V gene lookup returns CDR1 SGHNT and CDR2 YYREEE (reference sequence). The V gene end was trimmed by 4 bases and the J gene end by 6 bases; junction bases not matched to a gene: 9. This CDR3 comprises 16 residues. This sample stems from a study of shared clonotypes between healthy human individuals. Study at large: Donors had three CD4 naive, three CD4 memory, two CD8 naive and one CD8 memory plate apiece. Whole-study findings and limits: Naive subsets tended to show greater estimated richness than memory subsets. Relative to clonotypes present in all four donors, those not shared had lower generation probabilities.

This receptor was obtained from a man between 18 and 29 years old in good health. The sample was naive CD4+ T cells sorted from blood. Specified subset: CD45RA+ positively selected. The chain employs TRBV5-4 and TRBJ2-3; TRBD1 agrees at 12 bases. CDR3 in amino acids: CASSHLGQGAGDTQYF. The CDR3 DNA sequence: TGTGCCAGCAGCCACCTGGGACAGGGGGCGGGGGATACGCAGTATTTT.